One and the same sample provided the 27 T cell receptor beta chains below, sequenced in a study of spatial heterogeneity in lung cancer. MiXCR, run by TCRdb on the 5' RACE reads, gives a single entry per CDR3 protein. The repertoire holds 35,000 to 50,000 distinct CDR3 sequences, with 22% as singletons. Time point denoted: blood at routine non-recurrence follow-up after resection. Sequences were derived from PBMCs, sampled at follow-up. The receptors come from a female donor with early-stage non-small cell lung cancer.

The chain employs TRBV6-2 or TRBV6-3 and TRBJ1-5; D perhaps matches TRBD1 (6 bases). The germline CDR1 and CDR2 sequences are MNHEY and SVGEGT. V was clipped by 0 bases and J by 4 bases, with 10 bases between them. This CDR3 comprises 15 residues. The CDR3 bases are TGTGCCAGCAGTTACTCGGACAGCCGAAATCAGCCCCAGCATTTT. Amino acid sequence: CASSYSDSRNQPQHF.

The rearrangement uses TRBV7-9 and TRBJ2-2; TRBD2 aligns across 10 bases. V was clipped by 11 bases and J by 5 bases; unmatched bases: 8. CDR3 length: 14 amino acids. CDR1 and CDR2 from the germline V gene are SEHNR and FQNEAQ (reference sequence). CDR3 residues: CACKAGLATGELFF. DNA for the CDR3: TGTGCCTGCAAGGCGGGACTAGCGACCGGGGAGCTGTTTTTT.

In this sample, this clonotype turned up many times. The chain has TRBV3-1 and TRBJ1-1; the D gene is possibly TRBD1 (6 bases). The V gene lost 4 bases and the J gene lost 4 bases, with 19 bases spanning the gap. The CDR3 extends over 16 amino acids. Germline values: CDR1 LGHDT, CDR2 YNNKEL (reference sequence). CDR3 nucleotides: TGTGCCAGCAGCCCGCCCCCGGACAGCCGATCCACTGAAGCTTTCTTT. Translated, it gives CASSPPPDSRSTEAFF.

The chain joins TRBV11-2 to TRBJ2-7; no firm D call. Trimming shortened V by 2 bases and J by 2 bases, and 13 bases separated the two germline ends. CDR1 is SGHAT and CDR2 is FQNNGV in the germline V gene. The CDR3 extends over 15 amino acids. Here the CDR3 DNA reads TGTGCCAGCAGCTTACCGCGCTTAGAGACCTACGAGCAGTACTTC. Amino acids: CASSLPRLETYEQYF.

Many counts were recorded for this clonotype. The chain carries TRBV7-2 and TRBJ1-4, with 8 bases lining up with TRBD1. V lost 5 bases, J lost 7 bases, and 9 bases stayed unmatched. This CDR3 has 15 amino acids. Germline CDR1 is SGHTA and CDR2 is FQGNSA. The CDR3 here is CASSPGQGRSEKLFF. As DNA, the CDR3 is TGTGCCAGCAGCCCTGGACAGGGAAGGTCTGAAAAACTGTTTTTT.

Comments on this clonotype: Germline and junction disagree at one end, which may indicate a read error. V and J are TRBV19 and TRBJ2-7, with TRBD2 identical over 12 bases. CDR1 and CDR2 from the germline V gene are LNHDA and SQIVND (reference sequence). The CDR3 length is 14 residues. The CDR3 loop reads CVSTVTSGSGEQYF. The CDR3 DNA reads as TGTGTCAGTACCGTGACTAGCGGGAGCGGTGAGCAGTACTTC.

The chain couples TRBV9 to TRBJ2-2; tentatively, D is TRBD1 (6 bases). The length of the CDR3 is 15 residues. The V and J ends lost 3 bases and 7 bases respectively, with 16 bases between them. Per germline, CDR1 SGDLS and CDR2 YYNGEE. The CDR3 nucleotides read TGTGCCAGCAGCGGGCGGACAGATTTCGGCGGGGAGCTGTTTTTT. Amino acid sequence: CASSGRTDFGGELFF. The variable domain in full, with the rest retrieved from reference TRBV9 and TRBJ2-2, is DSGVTQTPKHLITATGQRVTLRCSPRSGDLSVYWYQQSLDQGLQFLIQYYNGEERAKGNILERFSAQQFPDLHSELNLSSLELGDSALYFCASSGRTDFGGELFFGEGSRLTVL.

This clonotype turned up a few times. V usage is TRBV9 and J usage is TRBJ2-4, with D unresolved. Germline CDR1 SGDLS, CDR2 YYNGEE. The V gene lost 9 bases and the J gene lost 0 bases, with 10 bases spanning the gap. The CDR3 sequence is 13 residues long. The CDR3 DNA is TGTGCCACTCTCGGGTTAGCCAAAAACATTCAGTACTTC. Residues: CATLGLAKNIQYF.

This chain uses TRBV5-1 with TRBJ1-5; D is perhaps TRBD1 (5 bases). The CDR3 covers 15 residues. Germline V gene data show CDR1 as SGHRS and CDR2 as YFSETQ. The V end was cut by 0 bases, the J end by 3 bases, with 10 bases between. CDR3 nucleotides: TGCGCCAGCAGCTTGGATTCAGGGTACAATCAGCCCCAGCATTTT. It codes for CASSLDSGYNQPQHF.

The V gene is TRBV6-2 or TRBV6-3, the J gene TRBJ2-2; TRBD2 agrees at 7 bases. Losses at the gene ends were 5 bases for V and 6 bases for J; bases not matched to a gene: 9. The CDR3 consists of 15 residues. Germline loops: CDR1 MNHEY, CDR2 SVGEGT. The CDR3 loop is CASSDTGLSPGELFF. The DNA of the CDR3 is TGTGCCAGCAGTGACACGGGACTAAGCCCCGGGGAGCTGTTTTTT.

This clonotype came up a few times. The CDR3 reads CASSVRDATDTQYF. The CDR3 DNA follows: TGTGCCAGCAGCGTCCGGGACGCCACAGATACGCAGTATTTT. The gene calls are TRBV7-2 and TRBJ2-3, with D tentatively TRBD1 or TRBD2 (5 bases each). The V gene's germline CDR1 is SGHTA and CDR2 FQGNSA. This CDR3 has 14 amino acids. The germline V and J ends were trimmed by 5 bases and 2 bases, with 11 bases remaining between them.

In its sample, this clonotype was seen many times. The rearrangement links TRBV6-6 to TRBJ2-3; 7 positions agree with TRBD2. The CDR3 loop spans 18 amino acids. The V gene end was trimmed by 0 bases and the J gene end by 0 bases; junction bases not matched to a gene: 9. Per the germline V gene, CDR1 is MNHNY and CDR2 is SVGAGI (reference sequence). The CDR3 region is CASSYSTRLAASTDTQYF. The CDR3 bases are TGTGCCAGCAGTTACTCGACGCGACTAGCAGCTAGCACAGATACGCAGTATTTT.

This clonotype has at least ten counts. The chain is built from TRBV29-1 and TRBJ2-7; a weak D match, TRBD1 (8 bases). Trimming took off 8 bases at V and 7 bases at J, with 15 bases between the two ends. This CDR3 has 11 amino acids. Germline values: CDR1 SQVTM, CDR2 ANQGSEA. The CDR3 protein is CSIGQGGEQYF. CDR3 DNA: TGCAGCATCGGACAGGGAGGGGAGCAGTACTTC.

This clonotype was observed a few times. The V and J genes are TRBV7-8 and TRBJ2-3; D remains ambiguous. V shed 2 bases and J shed 4 bases, with 7 bases lying between them. The CDR3 has 13 residues. Germline CDR1 and CDR2: SGHVS and FQNEAQ. The CDR3 reads CASSLLGSDTQYF. CDR3 coding DNA: TGTGCCAGCAGCTTATTGGGTTCAGATACGCAGTATTTT.

This clonotype is classed as medium-sized. This chain joins TRBV7-9 and TRBJ2-7, with 10 positions matching TRBD1. Germline V CDR1 and CDR2: SEHNR, FQNEAQ (reference sequence). This CDR3 is built from 16 residues. With V trimmed by 3 bases and J by 1 base, 6 bases remained unmatched. CDR3 sequence reads: CASSFLGTGESYEQYF. CDR3 nucleotide sequence: TGTGCCAGCAGCTTCCTTGGGACAGGGGAATCCTACGAGCAGTACTTC. Full variable domain (rest looked up from reference TRBV7-9 and TRBJ2-7): DTGVSQNPRHKITKRGQNVTFRCDPISEHNRLYWYRQTLGQGPEFLTYFQNEAQLEKSRLLSDRFSAERPKGSFSTLEIQRTEQGDSAMYLCASSFLGTGESYEQYFGPGTRLTVT.

The chain uses TRBV20-1 and TRBJ2-3; D unresolved. CDR1 and CDR2 (germline): DFQATT, SNEGSKA (reference sequence). Trimming took off 1 base at V and 0 bases at J, with 8 bases between the two ends. The CDR3 totals 14 residues. As DNA, the CDR3 is TGCAGTGCTAGAGTTAGCAGGAGCACAGATACGCAGTATTTT. Translating gives CSARVSRSTDTQYF.

This clonotype was seen a handful of times. CDR3 sequence reads: CASRTPGGETQYF. DNA for the CDR3: TGTGCCAGTAGGACTCCCGGGGGAGAGACCCAGTACTTC. The rearrangement links TRBV19 to TRBJ2-5, with D perhaps matching TRBD2 (6 bases). Germline V gene sequence: CDR1 LNHDA, CDR2 SQIVND (reference sequence). This CDR3 spans 13 amino acids. V was shortened by 6 bases and J by 4 bases, with 12 bases between the two germline ends.

The rearrangement uses TRBV7-3 and TRBJ2-1, with 9 bases that match TRBD2. Germline V CDR1 and CDR2: SGHTA, FQGTGA. The CDR3 contains 15 residues. The J segment lost 1 base and the V segment lost 4 bases, leaving 2 bases of the junction unmatched. CDR3 coding DNA: TGTGCCAGCAGCTCCGGACTAGCGTCCTACAATGAGCAGTTCTTC. It translates to CASSSGLASYNEQFF.

The V and J genes are TRBV7-2 and TRBJ1-4; D is unresolved. The CDR3 loop spans 16 amino acids. Trimming removed 5 bases at V and 4 bases at J, with 17 bases between. Germline V gene lookup returns CDR1 SGHTA and CDR2 FQGNSA. CDR3 loop: CASSAPNLGGNEKLFF. CDR3 sequence (DNA): TGTGCCAGCAGCGCTCCCAACCTTGGCGGTAATGAAAAACTGTTTTTT.

CDR3 protein: CASSPVGDGNYGYTF. The CDR3 nucleotides read TGTGCCAGCAGCCCGGTGGGGGATGGTAACTATGGCTACACCTTC. The chain employs TRBV7-2 and TRBJ1-2; tentatively, D is TRBD1 (5 bases). The CDR3 is 15 amino acids. Per the germline V gene, CDR1 is SGHTA and CDR2 is FQGNSA. V gave up 5 bases and J gave up 1 base, with 14 bases separating them.

This clonotype was found a few times. This chain uses TRBV20-1 with TRBJ1-2; D unclear. The germline V gene encodes CDR1 DFQATT and CDR2 SNEGSKA (reference sequence). The CDR3 sequence is 10 residues long. V was pared by 5 bases and J by 6 bases, with 7 bases between. CDR3 bases: TGCAGTGCTCCTCGTGATGGCTACACCTTC. Translating it yields CSAPRDGYTF.

CDR3 loop: CASSLALQETQYF. The CDR3 DNA follows: TGTGCCAGCAGCTTAGCCCTTCAAGAGACCCAGTACTTC. This rearrangement joins TRBV7-9 to TRBJ2-5; D is unclear. The CDR3 totals 13 residues. V shed 0 bases and J shed 2 bases, with 4 bases lying between them. The germline V gene encodes CDR1 SEHNR and CDR2 FQNEAQ (reference sequence).

This clonotype turned up a few times. This rearrangement joins TRBV10-3 to TRBJ1-2, with 8 nucleotides matching TRBD1. Germline CDR1 ENHRY, CDR2 SYGVKD. V lost 10 bases to trimming and J lost 6 bases; unmatched junction nucleotides: 7. There are 12 residues in the CDR3. The CDR3 bases are TGTGCCACCAACGGACAGGGTGATGGCTACACCTTC. This encodes CATNGQGDGYTF.

This chain connects TRBV11-2 to TRBJ1-1; no clear D. V lost 1 base, J lost 1 base, and 16 bases lay in between. This CDR3 has 17 residues. Germline CDR1 is SGHAT and CDR2 is FQNNGV. This CDR3 reads CASSLGVGSVRNTEAFF. In DNA form, the CDR3 reads TGTGCCAGCAGCTTAGGTGTGGGTTCGGTTAGGAACACTGAAGCTTTCTTT. The variable domain in full, with the rest retrieved from reference TRBV11-2 and TRBJ1-1, is EAGVAQSPRYKIIEKRQSVAFWCNPISGHATLYWYQQILGQGPKLLIQFQNNGVVDDSQLPKDRFSAERLKGVDSTLKIQPAKLEDSAVYLCASSLGVGSVRNTEAFFGQGTRLTVV.

This clonotype was detected ten times or more. In nucleotides, the CDR3 is TGTGCCAGCCCCCCGAGTAGCGGGAATTCTCCCACAGATACGCAGTATTTT. Protein product: CASPPSSGNSPTDTQYF. The chain employs TRBV7-9 and TRBJ2-3; 8 nucleotides match TRBD2. The CDR3 length is 17 residues. Germline-derived CDR1 and CDR2 are SEHNR and FQNEAQ (reference sequence). The J segment lost 2 bases and the V segment lost 8 bases, leaving 15 bases of the junction unmatched.

In this sample, this clonotype turned up a few times. V gene TRBV12-3 or TRBV12-4 combines with J gene TRBJ1-2; D is possibly TRBD1 (6 bases). This CDR3 region has 14 residues. V gave up 7 bases and J gave up 4 bases, with 16 bases separating them. CDR3 DNA sequence: TGTGCCAGCACTCTGGGGGGACATAGCTATGGCTACACCTTC. This translates into CASTLGGHSYGYTF.

The V gene is TRBV3-1, the J gene TRBJ2-5, with D tentatively TRBD1 (6 bases). Trimming removed 4 bases from V and 0 bases from J, with 21 bases in between. There are 18 residues in the CDR3. Germline loops: CDR1 LGHDT, CDR2 YNNKEL (reference sequence). CDR3 sequence reads: CASSPQPRHREYQETQYF. In DNA, the CDR3 is TGTGCCAGCAGCCCCCAGCCACGACACAGGGAGTACCAAGAGACCCAGTACTTC.